These 7 T cell receptor beta chains were all obtained from the same sample, sequenced in a study of CD8+ T cells in alopecia areata. Lesional scalp tissue (obtained by punch biopsy) and peripheral blood were collected from alopecia areata patients. Reverse transcription of extracted RNA yielded cDNA, which provided the sequencing template. Repertoires were generated with immunoSEQ multiplex PCR, while TCRdb's copy carries only in-frame clones and drops some. Of more than 8,500 clones listed, approximately 70% are singletons. Sequenced: skin. These receptors all come from a human donor with alopecia areata.

This clone was seen a few times. The chain has TRBV4-3 and TRBJ1-1, with D possibly being TRBD1 (5 bases). Trimming took 4 bases from V and 5 from J, leaving 23 bases between them. Germline loops: CDR1 LGHNA, CDR2 YSLEER. The CDR3 totals 17 residues. CDR3 in amino acids: CASSRAAAGTEVTEAFF. CDR3 sequence (DNA): TGCGCCAGCAGCCGGGCTGCGGCGGGGACGGAAGTGACTGAAGCTTTCTTT.

The rearrangement links TRBV6-5 to TRBJ1-2; 10 bases match TRBD1. Germline values: CDR1 MNHEY, CDR2 SVGAGI. The CDR3 length is 15 residues. Unmatched junction bases numbered 8, after V lost 2 bases and J lost 8 bases. Here the CDR3 DNA reads TGTGCCAGCAGTTACGGGACAGGGGCCATCGCAGGCTACACCTTC. The encoded protein is CASSYGTGAIAGYTF.

The genes are TRBV2 and TRBJ2-7; 9 bases are a match to TRBD1. This CDR3 is 15 amino acids long. Germline CDR1 SNHLY, CDR2 FYNNEI. J gave up 5 bases and V 4 bases, and 9 bases lay outside the gene matches. The CDR3 region is CASSGTGDRVNEQYF. In DNA form, the CDR3 reads TGTGCCAGCAGTGGGACGGGGGACAGGGTCAACGAGCAGTACTTC. The full variable domain, completed using reference TRBV2 and TRBJ2-7, is EPEVTQTPSHQVTQMGQEVILRCVPISNHLYFYWYRQILGQKVEFLVSFYNNEISEKSEIFDDQFSVERPDGSNFTLKIRSTKLEDSAMYFCASSGTGDRVNEQYFGPGTRLTVT.

The chain carries TRBV19 and TRBJ1-2; D is unclear. CDR1 and CDR2 from the germline V gene are LNHDA and SQIVND (reference sequence). Trimming stripped 0 bases from V and 5 bases from J, with 7 bases between. The CDR3 is 13 residues long. CDR3 DNA: TGTGCCAGTAGTATAGATGAAGCTTATGGCTACACCTTC. Residues: CASSIDEAYGYTF.

This clone came up a few times. The chain carries TRBV16 and TRBJ2-1, with a weak D call TRBD1 (5 bases). Germline CDR1 and CDR2: KGHSY and FQNENV. Deletions cut 4 bases from V and 6 bases from J, with 10 bases between. This CDR3 has 13 amino acids. The CDR3 DNA sequence: TGTGCCAGCAGCCCCTGGGGCATCAATGAGCAGTTCTTC. This sequence encodes CASSPWGINEQFF.

This clone has a handful of counts. The chain uses TRBV28 and TRBJ2-7, with 7 bases identical to TRBD1. The ends lost 5 bases at V and 0 bases at J; junction bases unmatched: 10. CDR1 MDHEN and CDR2 SYDVKM come from the germline V gene. The CDR3 is made up of 16 amino acids. The DNA for the CDR3 is TGTGCCAGCAGTCTAGGGACAGCCGCCAGCTCCTACGAGCAGTACTTC. Translation gives CASSLGTAASSYEQYF.

The rearrangement links TRBV5-1 to TRBJ2-1; tentative D call: TRBD1 (6 bases). The germline V and J ends were trimmed by 0 bases and 6 bases, with 10 bases remaining between them. The CDR3 sequence is 14 residues long. Germline CDR1 reads SGHRS; CDR2 reads YFSETQ. The CDR3 sequence is CASSLEGVPNEQFF. Written as DNA, the CDR3 is TGCGCCAGCAGCTTGGAGGGGGTACCCAATGAGCAGTTCTTC.